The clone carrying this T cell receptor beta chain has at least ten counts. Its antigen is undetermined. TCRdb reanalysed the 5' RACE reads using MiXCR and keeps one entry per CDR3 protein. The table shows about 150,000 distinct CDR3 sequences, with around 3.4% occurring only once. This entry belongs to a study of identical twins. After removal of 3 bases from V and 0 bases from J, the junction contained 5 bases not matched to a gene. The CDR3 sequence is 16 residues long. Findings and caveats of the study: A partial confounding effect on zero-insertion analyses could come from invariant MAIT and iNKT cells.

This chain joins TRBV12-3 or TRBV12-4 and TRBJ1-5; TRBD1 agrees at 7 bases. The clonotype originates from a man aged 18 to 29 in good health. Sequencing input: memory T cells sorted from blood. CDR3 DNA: TGTGCCAGCAGTTTTAGGGACAGCTATAGCAATCAGCCCCAGCATTTT. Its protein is CASSFRDSYSNQPQHF.